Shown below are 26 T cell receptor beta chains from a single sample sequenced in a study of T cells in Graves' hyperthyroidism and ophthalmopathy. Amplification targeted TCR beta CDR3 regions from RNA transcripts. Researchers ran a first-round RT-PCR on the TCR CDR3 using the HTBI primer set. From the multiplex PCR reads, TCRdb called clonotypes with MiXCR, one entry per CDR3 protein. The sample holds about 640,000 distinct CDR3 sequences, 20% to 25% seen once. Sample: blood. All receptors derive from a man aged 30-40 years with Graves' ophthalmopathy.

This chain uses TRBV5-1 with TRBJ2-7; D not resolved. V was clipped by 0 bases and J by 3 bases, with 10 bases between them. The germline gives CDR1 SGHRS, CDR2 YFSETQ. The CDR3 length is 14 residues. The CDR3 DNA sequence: TGCGCCAGCAGCTTGGGGGTCCAAGACTACGAGCAGTACTTC. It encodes CASSLGVQDYEQYF.

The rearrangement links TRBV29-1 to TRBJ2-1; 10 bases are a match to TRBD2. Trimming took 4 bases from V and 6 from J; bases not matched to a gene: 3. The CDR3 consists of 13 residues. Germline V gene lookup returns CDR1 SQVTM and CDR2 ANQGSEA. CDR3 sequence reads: CSVGASGSNEQFF. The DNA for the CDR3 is TGCAGCGTTGGGGCTAGCGGGAGCAATGAGCAGTTCTTC.

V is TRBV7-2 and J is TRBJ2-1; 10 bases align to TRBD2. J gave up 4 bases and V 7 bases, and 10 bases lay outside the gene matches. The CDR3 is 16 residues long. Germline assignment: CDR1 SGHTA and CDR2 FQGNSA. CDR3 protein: CASNPLAGTSYNEQFF. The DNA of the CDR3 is TGTGCCAGCAACCCACTAGCGGGGACCTCATACAATGAGCAGTTCTTC.

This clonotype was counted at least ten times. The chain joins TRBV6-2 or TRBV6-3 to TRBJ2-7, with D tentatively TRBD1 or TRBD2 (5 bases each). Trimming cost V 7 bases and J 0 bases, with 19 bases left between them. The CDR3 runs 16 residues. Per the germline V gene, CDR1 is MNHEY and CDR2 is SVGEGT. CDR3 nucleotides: TGTGCCAGCACTTCCCCCGGGGCGTCGAGCTCCTACGAGCAGTACTTC. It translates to CASTSPGASSSYEQYF.

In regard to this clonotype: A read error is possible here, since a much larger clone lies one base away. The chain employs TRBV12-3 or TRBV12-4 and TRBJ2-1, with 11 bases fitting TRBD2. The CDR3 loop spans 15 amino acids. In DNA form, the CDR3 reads TGTGCCAGCACCCTAGCGGGAGGCCCGTACAATGAGCAGCTCTTC. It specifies CASTLAGGPYNEQLF.

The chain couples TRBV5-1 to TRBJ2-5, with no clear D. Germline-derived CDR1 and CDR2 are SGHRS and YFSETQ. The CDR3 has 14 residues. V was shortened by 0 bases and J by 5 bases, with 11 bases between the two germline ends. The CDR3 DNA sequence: TGCGCCAGCAGCTTGGCCCCGGCCGGGGAGACCCAGTACTTC. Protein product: CASSLAPAGETQYF.

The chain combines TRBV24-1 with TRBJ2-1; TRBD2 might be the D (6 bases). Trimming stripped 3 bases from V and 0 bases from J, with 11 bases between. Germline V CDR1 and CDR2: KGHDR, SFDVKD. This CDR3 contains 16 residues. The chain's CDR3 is CATSDPGRNSYNEQFF. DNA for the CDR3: TGTGCCACCAGTGATCCAGGGAGGAACTCCTACAATGAGCAGTTCTTC.

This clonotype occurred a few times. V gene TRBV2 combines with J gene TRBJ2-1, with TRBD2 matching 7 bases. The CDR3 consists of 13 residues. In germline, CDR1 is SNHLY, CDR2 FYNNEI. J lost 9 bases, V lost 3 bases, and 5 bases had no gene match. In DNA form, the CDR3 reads TGTGCCAGCAGTGACACGCGGGAGCTTGAGCAGTTCTTC. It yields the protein CASSDTRELEQFF.

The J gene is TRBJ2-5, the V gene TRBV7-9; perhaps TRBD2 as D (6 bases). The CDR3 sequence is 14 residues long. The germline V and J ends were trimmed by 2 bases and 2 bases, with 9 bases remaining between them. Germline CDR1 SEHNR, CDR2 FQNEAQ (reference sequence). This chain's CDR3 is CASSLSGEQETQYF. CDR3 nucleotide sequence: TGTGCCAGCAGCTTATCGGGAGAGCAAGAGACCCAGTACTTC.

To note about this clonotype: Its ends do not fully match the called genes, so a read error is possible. The CDR3, as DNA: TGCGGTGCTAGAGGCCTTGTCAATGAGCAGTTCTTC. Its translation is CGARGLVNEQFF. The genes are TRBV20-1 and TRBJ2-1; no firm D call. The CDR3 runs 12 residues. Germline V lookup: CDR1 DFQATT, CDR2 SNEGSKA (reference sequence).

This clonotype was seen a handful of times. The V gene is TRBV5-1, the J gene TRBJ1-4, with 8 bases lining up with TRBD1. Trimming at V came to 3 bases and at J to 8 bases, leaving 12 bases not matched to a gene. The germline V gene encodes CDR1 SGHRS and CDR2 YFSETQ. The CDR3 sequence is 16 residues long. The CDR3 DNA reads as TGCGCCAGCAGCTCCGAAGTAGGACAGGGATGGGAAAAACTGTTTTTT. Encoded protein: CASSSEVGQGWEKLFF.

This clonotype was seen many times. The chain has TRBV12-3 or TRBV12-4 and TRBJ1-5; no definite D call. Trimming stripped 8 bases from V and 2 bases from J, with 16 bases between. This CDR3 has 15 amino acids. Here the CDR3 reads CASGLASMGNQPQHF. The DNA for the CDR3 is TGTGCCAGCGGATTGGCCTCTATGGGCAATCAGCCCCAGCATTTT.

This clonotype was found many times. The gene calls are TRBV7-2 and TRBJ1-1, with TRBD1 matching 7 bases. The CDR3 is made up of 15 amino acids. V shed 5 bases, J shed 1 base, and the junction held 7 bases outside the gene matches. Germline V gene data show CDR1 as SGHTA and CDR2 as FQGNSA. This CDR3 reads CASSNGGQPNTEAFF. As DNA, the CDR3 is TGTGCCAGCAGCAACGGGGGACAGCCGAACACTGAAGCTTTCTTT.

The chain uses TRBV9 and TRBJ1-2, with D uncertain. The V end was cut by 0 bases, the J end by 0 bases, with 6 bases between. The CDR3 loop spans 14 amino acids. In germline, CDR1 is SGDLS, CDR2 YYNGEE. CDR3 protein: CASSVDPANYGYTF. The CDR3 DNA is TGTGCCAGCAGCGTAGACCCAGCTAACTATGGCTACACCTTC.

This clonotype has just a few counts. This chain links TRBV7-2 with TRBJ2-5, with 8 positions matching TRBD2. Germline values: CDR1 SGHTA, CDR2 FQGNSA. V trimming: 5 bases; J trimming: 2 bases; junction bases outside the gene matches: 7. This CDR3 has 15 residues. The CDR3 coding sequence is TGTGCCAGCAGCCAACTTAGCGGGATGCAAGAGACCCAGTACTTC. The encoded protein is CASSQLSGMQETQYF.

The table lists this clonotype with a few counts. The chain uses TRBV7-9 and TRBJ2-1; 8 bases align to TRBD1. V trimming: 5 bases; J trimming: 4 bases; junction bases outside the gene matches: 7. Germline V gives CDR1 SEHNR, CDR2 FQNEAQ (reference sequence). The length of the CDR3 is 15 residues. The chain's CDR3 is CASSRDRSLYNEQFF. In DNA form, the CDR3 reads TGTGCCAGCAGCCGGGACAGGTCTCTATACAATGAGCAGTTCTTC.

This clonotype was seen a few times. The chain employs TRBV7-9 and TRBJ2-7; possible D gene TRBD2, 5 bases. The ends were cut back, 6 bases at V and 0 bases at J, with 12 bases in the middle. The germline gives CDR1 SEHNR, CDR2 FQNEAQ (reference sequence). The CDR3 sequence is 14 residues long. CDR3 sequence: CASRISGSSYEQYF. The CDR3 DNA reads TGTGCCAGCAGGATTTCGGGATCCTCCTACGAGCAGTACTTC.

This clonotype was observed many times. CDR3 DNA sequence: TGTGCCAGCAGCTTAGGTGGGACAGGGCCTCAGTACTTC. Its translation: CASSLGGTGPQYF. The rearrangement joins TRBV13 to TRBJ2-5; 9 bases are shared with TRBD1. There are 13 residues in the CDR3. Losses at the gene ends were 0 bases for V and 11 bases for J; bases not matched to a gene: 4. Germline assignment: CDR1 PRHDT and CDR2 FYEKMQ (reference sequence). Based on the CDR3 plus reference TRBV13 and TRBJ2-5, the full variable domain is AAGVIQSPRHLIKEKRETATLKCYPIPRHDTVYWYQQGPGQDPQFLISFYEKMQSDKGSIPDRFSAQQFSDYHSELNMSSLELGDSALYFCASSLGGTGPQYFGPGTRLLVL.

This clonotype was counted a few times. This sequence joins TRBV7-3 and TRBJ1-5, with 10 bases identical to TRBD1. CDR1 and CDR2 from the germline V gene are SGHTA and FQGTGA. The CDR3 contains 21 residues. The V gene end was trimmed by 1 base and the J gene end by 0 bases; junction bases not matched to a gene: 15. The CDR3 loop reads CASSLRQVGQGPPNSNQPQHF. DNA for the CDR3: TGTGCCAGCAGCTTAAGGCAGGTGGGACAGGGGCCTCCTAATAGCAATCAGCCCCAGCATTTT. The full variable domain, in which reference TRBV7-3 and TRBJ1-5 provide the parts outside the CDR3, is GAGVSQTPSNKVTEKGKYVELRCDPISGHTALYWYRQSLGQGPEFLIYFQGTGAADDSGLPNDRFFAVRPEGSVSTLKIQRTERGDSAVYLCASSLRQVGQGPPNSNQPQHFGDGTRLSIL.

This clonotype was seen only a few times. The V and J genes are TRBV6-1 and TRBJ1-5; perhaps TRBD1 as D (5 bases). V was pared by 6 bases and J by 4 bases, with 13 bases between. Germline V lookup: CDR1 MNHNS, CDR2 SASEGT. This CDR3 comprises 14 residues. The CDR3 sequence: CASSRGRGNQPQHF. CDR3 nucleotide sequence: TGTGCCAGCAGCCGGGGACGGGGAAATCAGCCCCAGCATTTT.

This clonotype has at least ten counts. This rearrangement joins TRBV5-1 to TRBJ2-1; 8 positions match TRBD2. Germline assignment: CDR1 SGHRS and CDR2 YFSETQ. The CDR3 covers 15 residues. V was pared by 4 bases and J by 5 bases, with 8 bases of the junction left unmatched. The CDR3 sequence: CASSPGGGQNNEQFF. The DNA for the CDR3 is TGCGCCAGCAGCCCGGGGGGGGGGCAGAACAATGAGCAGTTCTTC.

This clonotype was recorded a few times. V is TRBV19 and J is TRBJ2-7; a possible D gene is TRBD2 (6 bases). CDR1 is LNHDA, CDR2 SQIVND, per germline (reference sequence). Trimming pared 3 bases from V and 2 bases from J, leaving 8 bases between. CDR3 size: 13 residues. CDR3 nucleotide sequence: TGTGCCAGTAGTATTGGCGGGGCCTACGAGCAGTACTTC. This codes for CASSIGGAYEQYF. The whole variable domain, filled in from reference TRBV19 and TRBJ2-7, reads DGGITQSPKYLFRKEGQNVTLSCEQNLNHDAMYWYRQDPGQGLRLIYYSQIVNDFQKGDIAEGYSVSREKKESFPLTVTSAQKNPTAFYLCASSIGGAYEQYFGPGTRLTVT.

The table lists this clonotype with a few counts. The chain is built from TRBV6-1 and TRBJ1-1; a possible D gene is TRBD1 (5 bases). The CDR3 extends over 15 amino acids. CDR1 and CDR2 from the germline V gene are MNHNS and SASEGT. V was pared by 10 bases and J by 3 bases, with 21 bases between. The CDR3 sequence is CATAAYRAGDTEAFF. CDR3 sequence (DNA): TGTGCCACCGCGGCGTACCGAGCGGGGGACACTGAAGCTTTCTTT.

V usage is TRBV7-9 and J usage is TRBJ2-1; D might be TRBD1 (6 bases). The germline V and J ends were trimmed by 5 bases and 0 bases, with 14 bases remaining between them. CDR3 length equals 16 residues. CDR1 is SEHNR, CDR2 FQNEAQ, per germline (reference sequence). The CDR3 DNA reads TGTGCCAGCAGCCAGTGGACAGCGAGCTCCTACAATGAGCAGTTCTTC. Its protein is CASSQWTASSYNEQFF.

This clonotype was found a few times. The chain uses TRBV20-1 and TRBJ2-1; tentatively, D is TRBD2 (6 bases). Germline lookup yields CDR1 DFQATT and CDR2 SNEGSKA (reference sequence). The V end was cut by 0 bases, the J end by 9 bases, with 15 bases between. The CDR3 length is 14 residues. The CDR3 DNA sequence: TGCAGTGCTAGAGATGGTGGGAGGCGGGGTGAGCAGTTCTTC. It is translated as CSARDGGRRGEQFF.

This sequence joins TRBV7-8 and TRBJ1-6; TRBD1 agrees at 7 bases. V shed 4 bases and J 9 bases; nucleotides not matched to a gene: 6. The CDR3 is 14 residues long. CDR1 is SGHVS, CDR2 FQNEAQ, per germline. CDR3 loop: CASSYRQGGSPLHF. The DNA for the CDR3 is TGTGCCAGCAGCTACAGACAGGGAGGTTCACCCCTCCACTTT.